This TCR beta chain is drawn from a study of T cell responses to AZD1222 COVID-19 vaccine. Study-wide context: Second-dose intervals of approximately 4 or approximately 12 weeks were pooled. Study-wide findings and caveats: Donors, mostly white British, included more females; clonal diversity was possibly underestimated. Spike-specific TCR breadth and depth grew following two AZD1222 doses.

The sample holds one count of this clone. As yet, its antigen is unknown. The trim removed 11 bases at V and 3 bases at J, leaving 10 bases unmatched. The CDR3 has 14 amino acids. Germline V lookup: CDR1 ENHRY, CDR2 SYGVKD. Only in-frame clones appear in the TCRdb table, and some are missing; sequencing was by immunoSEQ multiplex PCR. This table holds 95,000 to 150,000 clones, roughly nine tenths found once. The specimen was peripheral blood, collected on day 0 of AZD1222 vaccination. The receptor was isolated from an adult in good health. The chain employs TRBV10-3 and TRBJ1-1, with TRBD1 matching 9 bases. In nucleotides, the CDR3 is TGTGCCGTCACCACAGGGGGCGGTCACACTGAAGCTTTCTTT. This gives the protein CAVTTGGGHTEAFF.